The 6 T cell receptor beta chains listed next were all sequenced from one sample in a study of T cell changes during pregnancy in multiple sclerosis. Measured with immunoSEQ multiplex PCR; TCRdb has only the in-frame clones, and not every one. The table records approximately 46,000 clones, approximately 90% of them present only once. This sample comprised CD8+ T cells from peripheral blood mononuclear cells, obtained in the second trimester of pregnancy. These receptors were taken from a female donor with multiple sclerosis, enrolled in a pregnancy study.

The chain has TRBV6-6 and TRBJ2-1; 8 bases align to TRBD2. CDR3 length: 15 amino acids. The V segment lost 7 bases and the J segment 8 bases; nucleotides outside the gene matches: 13. CDR1 MNHNY and CDR2 SVGAGI come from the germline V gene (reference sequence). CDR3 nucleotides: TGTGCCAGCATCCAAACCGCGGGAGGACGGGATGAGCAGTTCTTC. The encoded protein is CASIQTAGGRDEQFF.

The chain uses TRBV27 and TRBJ1-2, with 10 bases identical to TRBD1. The CDR3 spans 16 residues. Germline V gives CDR1 MNHEY, CDR2 SMNVEV (reference sequence). V shed 4 bases and J 3 bases; nucleotides not matched to a gene: 8. CDR3 bases: TGTGCCAGCAGTTCCCCCCTAGGACAGGGGGACTATGGCTACACCTTC. It yields the protein CASSSPLGQGDYGYTF.

The V call is TRBV29-1, the J call TRBJ2-7, with D maybe TRBD2 (5 bases). Germline V lookup: CDR1 SQVTM, CDR2 ANQGSEA. The CDR3 spans 15 residues. V lost 2 bases and J lost 0, with 14 bases in between. CDR3 protein: CSVESGNLTSYEQYF. For the CDR3, the DNA is TGCAGCGTTGAATCCGGGAATTTAACCTCCTACGAGCAGTACTTC.

This chain joins TRBV11-2 and TRBJ2-5, with a possible D match to TRBD2 (6 bases). Trimming left V 5 bases short and J 5 bases short, with 12 bases between. The germline V gene has CDR1 SGHAT and CDR2 FQNNGV. CDR3 length: 13 residues. The CDR3 DNA follows: TGTGCCAGCAGCCGGGACTCCGGGGAGACCCAGTACTTC. It encodes CASSRDSGETQYF.

The genes are TRBV4-1 and TRBJ1-6; 7 bases are a match to TRBD1. With 0 bases clipped from V and 6 bases from J, the junction kept 5 bases outside the gene matches. Germline CDR1 reads MGHRA; CDR2 reads YSYEKL. The CDR3 is 16 amino acids. The CDR3 nucleotides are TGCGCCAGCAGCCAAGAAGGGGGCAGTTTTAATTCACCCCTCCACTTT. Translated: CASSQEGGSFNSPLHF.

The chain employs TRBV7-6 and TRBJ1-5, with a weak D call TRBD1 (6 bases). Deletions cut 1 base from V and 0 bases from J, with 10 bases between. Germline loops: CDR1 SGHVS, CDR2 FNYEAQ. This CDR3 has 16 amino acids. The CDR3 DNA sequence: TGTGCCAGCAGCTTAGACCCAGGGGATAGCAATCAGCCCCAGCATTTT. Translating gives CASSLDPGDSNQPQHF.